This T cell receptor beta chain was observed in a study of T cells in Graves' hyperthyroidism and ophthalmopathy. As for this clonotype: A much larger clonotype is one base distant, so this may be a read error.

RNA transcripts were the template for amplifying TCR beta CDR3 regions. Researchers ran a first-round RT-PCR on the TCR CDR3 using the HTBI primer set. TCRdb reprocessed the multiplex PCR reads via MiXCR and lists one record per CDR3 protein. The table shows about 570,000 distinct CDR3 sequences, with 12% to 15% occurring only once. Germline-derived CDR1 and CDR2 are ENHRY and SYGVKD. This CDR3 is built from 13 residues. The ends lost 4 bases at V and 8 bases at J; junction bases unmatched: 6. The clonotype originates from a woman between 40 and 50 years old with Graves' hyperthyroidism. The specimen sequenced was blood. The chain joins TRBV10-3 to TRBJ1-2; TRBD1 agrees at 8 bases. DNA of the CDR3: TGTGCCATCAGTGTGCACAGGGGGTTAGGCTACACCTTC. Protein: CAISVHRGLGYTF.